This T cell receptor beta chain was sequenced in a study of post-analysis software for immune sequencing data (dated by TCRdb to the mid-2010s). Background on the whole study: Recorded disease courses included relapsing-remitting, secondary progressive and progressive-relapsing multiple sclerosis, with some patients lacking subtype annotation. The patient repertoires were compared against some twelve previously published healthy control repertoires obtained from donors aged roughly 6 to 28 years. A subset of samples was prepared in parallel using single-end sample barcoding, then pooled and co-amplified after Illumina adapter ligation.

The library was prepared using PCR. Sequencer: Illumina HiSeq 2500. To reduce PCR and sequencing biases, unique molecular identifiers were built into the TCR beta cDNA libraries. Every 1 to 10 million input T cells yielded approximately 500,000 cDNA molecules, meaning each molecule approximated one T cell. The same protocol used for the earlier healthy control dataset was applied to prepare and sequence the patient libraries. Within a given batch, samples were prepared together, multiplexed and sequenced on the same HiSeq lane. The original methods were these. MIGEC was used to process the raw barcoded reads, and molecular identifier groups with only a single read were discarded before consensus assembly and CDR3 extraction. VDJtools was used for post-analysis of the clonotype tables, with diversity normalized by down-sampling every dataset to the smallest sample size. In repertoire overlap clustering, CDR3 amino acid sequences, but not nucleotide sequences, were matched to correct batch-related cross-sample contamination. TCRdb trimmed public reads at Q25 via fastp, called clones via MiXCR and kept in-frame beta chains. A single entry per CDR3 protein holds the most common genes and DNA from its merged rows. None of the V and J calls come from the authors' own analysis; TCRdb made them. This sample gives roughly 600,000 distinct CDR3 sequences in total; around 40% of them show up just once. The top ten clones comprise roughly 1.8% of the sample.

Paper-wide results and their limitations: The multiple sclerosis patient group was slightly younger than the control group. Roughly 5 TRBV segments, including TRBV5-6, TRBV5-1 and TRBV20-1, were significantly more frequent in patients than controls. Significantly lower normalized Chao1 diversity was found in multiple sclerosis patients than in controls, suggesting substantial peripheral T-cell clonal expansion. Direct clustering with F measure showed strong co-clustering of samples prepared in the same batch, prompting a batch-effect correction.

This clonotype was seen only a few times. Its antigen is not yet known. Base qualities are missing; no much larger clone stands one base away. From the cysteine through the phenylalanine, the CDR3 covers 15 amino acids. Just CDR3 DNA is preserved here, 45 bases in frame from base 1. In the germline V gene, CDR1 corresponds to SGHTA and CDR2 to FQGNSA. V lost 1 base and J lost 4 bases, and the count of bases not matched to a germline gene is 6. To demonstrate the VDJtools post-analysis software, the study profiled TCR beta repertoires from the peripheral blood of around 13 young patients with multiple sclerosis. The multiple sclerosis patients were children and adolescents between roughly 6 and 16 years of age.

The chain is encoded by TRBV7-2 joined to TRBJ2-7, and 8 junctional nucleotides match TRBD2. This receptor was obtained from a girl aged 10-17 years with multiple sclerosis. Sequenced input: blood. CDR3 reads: CASSLGRGGPYEQYF. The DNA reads TGTGCCAGCAGCTTAGGCCGGGGGGGACCTTACGAGCAGTACTTC.